This TCR beta chain is from a study of cytomegalovirus exposure and HLA in healthy donors. Looked up from germline, CDR1 is SGHTA and CDR2 is FQGNSA. V was clipped by 2 bases and J by 5 bases, with 6 bases between them. The CDR3 loop spans 12 amino acids. With 60 Vbeta and 13 Jbeta primers, the PCR was carried out. Sequencing used immunoSEQ multiplex PCR; TCRdb keeps in-frame clones, though not all of them. Of fewer than 200,000 clones in the sample, around 75% were seen once. Turning to this clone: The antigen is unknown.

Study results and limitations: Highly shared sequence variants in one cluster were likely a sequencing artifact. In a later analysis, across HLA loci, associated TCR counts were highest for DRB1, lowest for HLA-C.

This TCR was recovered from a man between 18 and 29 years old in good health and CMV-seronegative. Specimen: PBMCs. The V call is TRBV7-2, the J call TRBJ1-1; D is ambiguous. CDR3 nucleotide sequence: TGTGCCAGCAGCTTACAACGGACTGAAGCTTTCTTT. Its translation: CASSLQRTEAFF.